This is a list of T cell receptor beta chains from one sample in a study of cytomegalovirus exposure and HLA in healthy donors. Produced via immunoSEQ multiplex PCR; TCRdb's table is partial and in-frame only. This sample has around 120,000 clones; 81% occur once, and the top ten carry around 1.8%. The sequencing input was PBMCs. The origin of the receptors is a man aged 18 to 30 in good health and CMV-seronegative. CDR3s include the opening cysteine and the closing phenylalanine or tryptophan. A D gene is named only where the DNA matches it firmly. Rows may omit the clone size; those that give it use once, few, many or a size class.

j_call v_call d_call cdr3_length clone_size cdr3_aa cdr3_nt
TRBJ2-2 TRBV9 TRBD2 20 . CASSAGHPGLAGGNTGELFF TGTGCCAGCAGCGCCGGCCACCCGGGACTAGCGGGGGGGAACACCGGGGAGCTGTTTTTT
TRBJ1-2 TRBV7-8 TRBD1 13 once CASSLWTGDGYTF TGTGCCAGCAGCTTATGGACAGGGGATGGCTACACCTTC
TRBJ1-4 TRBV9 . 15 few CASSALPRVNEKLFF TGTGCCAGCAGCGCCCTCCCCAGGGTTAATGAAAAACTGTTTTTT
TRBJ2-3 TRBV18 TRBD2 14 . CASSASGGADTQYF TGTGCCAGCTCAGCTAGCGGTGGAGCAGATACGCAGTATTTT
TRBJ2-7 TRBV19 TRBD1 14 . CASSIAGQGRLQYF TGTGCCAGTAGTATCGCGGGACAGGGACGACTGCAGTACTTC
TRBJ1-2 TRBV19 . 15 . CASSRTTGLAYGYTF TGTGCCAGTAGTAGAACCACAGGTTTGGCCTATGGCTACACCTTC
TRBJ2-3 TRBV5-1 . 14 . CASSLTRGTDTQYF TGCGCCAGCAGCTTAACCAGGGGCACAGATACGCAGTATTTT
TRBJ2-5 TRBV5-8 . 13 . CASSFHQEETQYF TGTGCCAGCAGCTTTCATCAGGAAGAGACCCAGTACTTC
TRBJ1-4 TRBV9 TRBD1 15 . CASSKTGQKDEKLFF TGTGCCAGCAGCAAAACGGGACAGAAGGATGAAAAACTGTTTTTT
TRBJ1-2 TRBV5-4 . 15 few CASSPRGLANYGYTF TGTGCCAGCAGCCCCAGGGGATTAGCTAACTATGGCTACACCTTC
TRBJ2-7 TRBV15 TRBD2 17 . CATSSLMAGTIIYEQYF TGTGCCACCAGCAGTCTCATGGCCGGGACTATAATCTACGAGCAGTACTTC
TRBJ1-1 TRBV5-6 . 13 . CASSFGGGTEAFF TGTGCCAGCAGCTTTGGCGGCGGGACTGAAGCTTTCTTT
TRBJ1-1 TRBV7-9 TRBD1 15 . CASSFGTGARTEAFF TGTGCCAGCAGCTTCGGGACAGGGGCGAGGACTGAAGCTTTCTTT
TRBJ1-2 TRBV4-1 TRBD1 14 few CASSQDPTGEGYTF TGCGCCAGCAGCCAAGACCCCACAGGGGAAGGCTACACCTTC
TRBJ1-6 TRBV10-3 . 14 . CAISESGGNSPLHF TGTGCCATCAGTGAGTCCGGAGGAAATTCACCCCTCCACTTT
TRBJ2-2 TRBV2 . 14 . CASSARSNTGELFF TGTGCCTCCAGTGCGAGGTCGAACACCGGGGAGCTGTTTTTT
TRBJ1-1 TRBV5-6 . 12 . CASSPGGTEAFF TGTGCCAGCAGCCCGGGGGGCACTGAAGCTTTCTTT
TRBJ1-1 TRBV15 . 14 once CATSREGGNTEAFF TGTGCCACCAGCAGAGAAGGGGGGAACACTGAAGCTTTCTTT
TRBJ2-7 TRBV5-6 TRBD1 14 . CASSIGTGAYEQYF TGTGCCAGCAGCATAGGGACAGGAGCATACGAGCAGTACTTC
TRBJ2-1 TRBV11-2 . 16 . CASSPPRPGIYNEQFF TGTGCCAGCAGCCCCCCTAGGCCCGGGATCTACAATGAGCAGTTCTTC
TRBJ2-1 TRBV5-1 TRBD2 18 . CASSLGASGGASYNEQFF TGTGCCAGCAGCTTGGGGGCTAGCGGGGGGGCCTCCTACAATGAGCAGTTCTTC
TRBJ2-3 TRBV5-1 TRBD2 17 . CASSTRGGLASTDTRYF TGCGCCAGCAGCACCCGGGGGGGGCTTGCTAGCACAGATACGCGGTATTTT